These 22 T cell receptor beta chains came from one sample sequenced in a study of cytomegalovirus exposure and HLA in healthy donors. The PCR made use of 60 Vbeta and 13 Jbeta primers. The protocol was immunoSEQ multiplex PCR, while the TCRdb copy is restricted to in-frame clones and leaves out a portion. The sample contains about 130,000 clones, roughly four fifths of which appear only once. Sequences were obtained from PBMCs. The receptors were sampled from a male donor in good health and CMV-seropositive.

The chain carries TRBV27 and TRBJ2-5, with 10 bases that match TRBD1. Trimming took 11 bases from V and 6 from J; bases not matched to a gene: 9. The V gene's germline CDR1 is MNHEY and CDR2 SMNVEV (reference sequence). CDR3 length: 13 amino acids. The CDR3 DNA sequence: TGTGCCTTTCGGGACAGGGGAAAAAAGACCCAGTACTTC. Protein product: CAFRDRGKKTQYF.

This sequence joins TRBV19 and TRBJ1-2; D is undetermined. V lost 3 bases and J 7 bases, leaving 9 bases between the germline ends. CDR1 and CDR2 from the germline V gene are LNHDA and SQIVND (reference sequence). The CDR3 loop spans 12 amino acids. CDR3 residues: CASSMREIGYTF. In DNA form, the CDR3 reads TGTGCCAGTAGTATGAGGGAGATTGGCTACACCTTC.

This clone was seen more than once but under ten times. The V call is TRBV25-1, the J call TRBJ2-3; 8 nucleotides agree with TRBD2. The CDR3 loop spans 13 amino acids. Germline V gene sequence: CDR1 MGHDK, CDR2 SYGVNS. The V gene end was trimmed by 3 bases and the J gene end by 14 bases; junction bases not matched to a gene: 10. The CDR3 DNA reads as TGTGCCAGCAGTGATTTTCGGGAGGGCCTTTTGTATTTT. Residues: CASSDFREGLLYF. Full variable domain (rest looked up from reference TRBV25-1 and TRBJ2-3): EADIYQTPRYLVIGTGKKITLECSQTMGHDKMYWYQQDPGMELHLIHYSYGVNSTEKGDLSSESTVSRIRTEHFPLTLESARPSHTSQYLCASSDFREGLLYFGPGTRLTVL.

This rearrangement joins TRBV30 to TRBJ1-4; a possible D gene is TRBD1 (6 bases). Looked up from germline, CDR1 is GTSNPN and CDR2 is SVGIG (reference sequence). The CDR3 contains 10 residues. The V end was cut by 5 bases, the J end by 10 bases, with 8 bases between. CDR3 DNA: TGTGCCTGGGGCAGGGGAAAACTGTTTTTT. Its protein product is CAWGRGKLFF.

The rearrangement links TRBV7-3 to TRBJ2-4; 8 bases fit TRBD2. With 5 bases clipped from V and 9 bases from J, the junction kept 3 bases outside the gene matches. The CDR3 extends over 12 amino acids. Germline CDR1 is SGHTA and CDR2 is FQGTGA. As DNA, the CDR3 is TGTGCCAGCAGCCCCGGGGGGGTCATTCAGTACTTC. Its translation: CASSPGGVIQYF.

The chain has TRBV27 and TRBJ2-1; possible D gene TRBD2, 6 bases. The germline V and J ends were trimmed by 6 bases and 6 bases, with 15 bases remaining between them. CDR3 length: 14 residues. The germline V gene encodes CDR1 MNHEY and CDR2 SMNVEV (reference sequence). The CDR3 coding sequence is TGTGCCAGCAGCCGGAGGGCTACTATCAATGAGCAGTTCTTC. Translated, it gives CASSRRATINEQFF.

This chain joins TRBV28 and TRBJ2-1; the match to TRBD2 covers 16 bases. CDR1 and CDR2 (germline): MDHEN, SYDVKM. J lost 8 bases, V lost 3 bases, and 10 bases had no gene match. CDR3 length: 18 residues. Here the CDR3 DNA reads TGTGCCAGCAGTTTCCTTCGCCCCGGGACTAGCGGGAGGGATGAGCAGTTCTTC. It is translated as CASSFLRPGTSGRDEQFF.

The V and J genes are TRBV4-3 and TRBJ2-5; tentatively, D is TRBD2 (6 bases). Matching the DNA end better, TRBJ2-7 makes the J call doubtful. The germline V gene encodes CDR1 LGHNA and CDR2 YSLEER. There are 15 residues in the CDR3. The DNA for the CDR3 is TGCGCCAGCAGCCAAGTAGGAGCGGGCCCCTACGAGCAGTACTTC. Its protein is CASSQVGAGPYEQYF.

The chain combines TRBV27 with TRBJ1-4, with D tentatively TRBD1 (6 bases). V shed 8 bases and J shed 8 bases, with 15 bases lying between them. Germline assignment: CDR1 MNHEY and CDR2 SMNVEV (reference sequence). The length of the CDR3 is 13 residues. The CDR3 is CASRQGTGEKLFF. The CDR3, as DNA: TGTGCCAGCCGCCAGGGGACGGGAGAAAAACTGTTTTTT.

This clone has just a few counts. The rearrangement joins TRBV11-3 to TRBJ2-7; D is unresolved. The germline V and J ends were trimmed by 5 bases and 2 bases, with 16 bases remaining between them. The germline gives CDR1 SGHNT, CDR2 YENEEA. This CDR3 has 15 residues. The CDR3 bases are TGTGCCAGCAGCCCTGGTTGGGCAGACGCCTACGAGCAGTACTTC. It encodes CASSPGWADAYEQYF.

V gene TRBV19 combines with J gene TRBJ2-7; 9 bases agree with TRBD2. The CDR3 spans 15 residues. Germline CDR1 and CDR2: LNHDA and SQIVND (reference sequence). V was clipped by 1 base and J by 4 bases; unmatched bases: 5. CDR3 nucleotides: TGTGCCAGTAGTATAGCGCGCGGGAGGGCATACGAGCAGTACTTC. Protein product: CASSIARGRAYEQYF.

To note about this clone: Different DNA sequences within this sample yield the same CDR3. The chain links TRBV7-9 to TRBJ2-7; TRBD1 matches at 7 bases. V lost 5 bases, J lost 4 bases, and 11 bases stayed unmatched. Germline loops: CDR1 SEHNR, CDR2 FQNEAQ (reference sequence). This CDR3 has 15 residues. The CDR3 loop reads CASSTKQGSWYEQYF. DNA for the CDR3: TGTGCCAGCAGCACCAAACAGGGGAGCTGGTACGAGCAGTACTTC.

Only one count was recorded for this clone. V and J are TRBV5-1 and TRBJ2-7; D call uncertain. Germline V gene data show CDR1 as SGHRS and CDR2 as YFSETQ. V dropped 0 bases and J dropped 5 bases, with 24 bases sitting between them. This CDR3 has 18 amino acids. The CDR3 coding sequence is TGCGCCAGCAGCTTGGGCGCGCCGGTGGCTAGAGAGACCCACGAGCAGTACTTC. Amino acid sequence: CASSLGAPVARETHEQYF.

The chain couples TRBV7-3 to TRBJ2-2; 7 bases line up with TRBD1. The CDR3 spans 15 residues. Germline trimming cut 5 bases from V and 3 bases from J; bases unmatched to any gene: 6. Germline loops: CDR1 SGHTA, CDR2 FQGTGA. This CDR3 is CASSIGTEYTGELFF. The CDR3, as DNA: TGTGCCAGCAGCATCGGGACAGAGTACACCGGGGAGCTGTTTTTT. The whole variable domain, remainder taken from reference TRBV7-3 and TRBJ2-2, is GAGVSQTPSNKVTEKGKYVELRCDPISGHTALYWYRQSLGQGPEFLIYFQGTGAADDSGLPNDRFFAVRPEGSVSTLKIQRTERGDSAVYLCASSIGTEYTGELFFGEGSRLTVL.

The rearrangement joins TRBV6-1 to TRBJ1-1; D possibly corresponds to TRBD1 (6 bases). The germline CDR1 and CDR2 sequences are MNHNS and SASEGT. The CDR3 is made up of 15 amino acids. V was pared by 0 bases and J by 4 bases, with 12 bases between. Written as DNA, the CDR3 is TGTGCCAGCAGTGAAGCCCTGACAGGAATCACTGAAGCTTTCTTT. Its protein is CASSEALTGITEAFF.

The chain couples TRBV5-1 to TRBJ2-1; TRBD1 matches at 9 bases. The germline gives CDR1 SGHRS, CDR2 YFSETQ. V dropped 0 bases and J dropped 7; count of bases not matched to a gene: 5. This CDR3 is built from 15 residues. The CDR3 spells CASSLGQGEWNEQFF. The DNA for the CDR3 is TGCGCCAGCAGCTTGGGACAGGGGGAATGGAATGAGCAGTTCTTC.

The chain carries TRBV15 and TRBJ2-7; perhaps TRBD1 as D (6 bases). CDR3 length equals 18 residues. Germline V lookup: CDR1 LNHNV, CDR2 YYDKDF (reference sequence). Trimming took off 1 base at V and 1 base at J, with 20 bases between the two ends. As DNA, the CDR3 is TGTGCCACCAGCAGAGGGGGGCAGGGACGGAAAATTTCCTACGAGCAGTACTTC. Translated, it gives CATSRGGQGRKISYEQYF.

The chain links TRBV7-8 to TRBJ1-2, with 8 bases that match TRBD1. This CDR3 comprises 14 residues. The germline V gene has CDR1 SGHVS and CDR2 FQNEAQ. V gave up 3 bases and J gave up 4 bases; unmatched junction bases: 4. DNA of the CDR3: TGTGCCAGCAGCTTGCAGGGGGCGGCCTATGGCTACACCTTC. It yields the protein CASSLQGAAYGYTF.

The chain employs TRBV23-1 and TRBJ1-4; 10 bases line up with TRBD1. TRBV23-1 is flagged as an ORF with uncertain function. The ends lost 2 bases at V and 0 bases at J; junction bases unmatched: 9. The CDR3 spans 19 residues. CDR3 in DNA: TGCGCCAGCAGTCAACCGATGACAGGGGGCTACGCAACTAATGAAAAACTGTTTTTT. It yields the protein CASSQPMTGGYATNEKLFF.

CDR3 amino acids: CASSITGGQETQYF. The DNA for the CDR3 is TGTGCCAGTAGTATCACAGGGGGCCAAGAGACCCAGTACTTC. This chain connects TRBV19 to TRBJ2-5, with 8 bases lining up with TRBD1. The CDR3 consists of 14 residues. V was pared by 3 bases and J by 1 base, with 1 base of the junction left unmatched. The germline V gene has CDR1 LNHDA and CDR2 SQIVND (reference sequence). The full variable domain, completed using reference TRBV19 and TRBJ2-5, is DGGITQSPKYLFRKEGQNVTLSCEQNLNHDAMYWYRQDPGQGLRLIYYSQIVNDFQKGDIAEGYSVSREKKESFPLTVTSAQKNPTAFYLCASSITGGQETQYFGPGTRLLVL.

Turning to this clone: The junction shows a germline mismatch at one end, possibly a read error. The rearrangement links TRBV6-5 to TRBJ1-4; weak D call: TRBD1 (6 bases). Germline values: CDR1 MNHEY, CDR2 SVGAGI. The CDR3 is 16 residues long. CDR3 amino acids: CVSSSSRDTANEKLFF. For the CDR3, the DNA is TGTGTCAGCAGTTCTAGCCGGGACACGGCTAATGAAAAACTGTTTTTT.

Here the CDR3 DNA reads TGTGCCAGCAGTCTTCCCTTGGGGGGGACCCAGTACTTC. It yields the protein CASSLPLGGTQYF. The rearrangement uses TRBV6-5 and TRBJ2-5; perhaps TRBD2 as D (6 bases). Trimming pared 5 bases from V and 7 bases from J, leaving 14 bases between. Germline V lookup: CDR1 MNHEY, CDR2 SVGAGI. The CDR3 extends over 13 amino acids.